Each of the 19 T cell receptor beta chains below was sequenced from the same sample in a study of T cells after posttransplantation cyclophosphamide. Clones were read by immunoSEQ multiplex PCR, and TCRdb kept only the in-frame ones, dropping some. There are fewer than 40,000 clones in the sample, none observed a single time. Sequenced: PBMCs. These TCRs come from a woman aged 30 to 39 in good health and a related stem cell transplant donor.

This clone was counted at least ten times. This chain joins TRBV6-1 and TRBJ1-1; a weak D match, TRBD1 (6 bases). The CDR3 covers 17 residues. The V end was cut by 0 bases, the J end by 4 bases, with 18 bases between. CDR1 is MNHNS and CDR2 is SASEGT in the germline V gene. The DNA of the CDR3 is TGTGCCAGCAGTGAAGCGTATTCACAGGGAGTCGGCACTGAAGCTTTCTTT. Amino acid sequence: CASSEAYSQGVGTEAFF.

Many counts were recorded for this clone. CDR3: CASSLGLGEAFF. For the CDR3, the DNA is TGTGCCAGCAGCTTGGGGTTGGGCGAAGCTTTCTTT. The V and J genes are TRBV5-4 and TRBJ1-1; D not certain. The CDR3 spans 12 residues. V was trimmed by 0 bases and J by 8 bases, leaving 8 bases between them. Germline CDR1 and CDR2: SGHNT and YYREEE (reference sequence).

This clone was seen ten or more times. The V gene is TRBV7-9, the J gene TRBJ1-2; D is ambiguous. Per the germline V gene, CDR1 is SEHNR and CDR2 is FQNEAQ (reference sequence). V lost 1 base, J lost 4 bases, and 16 bases lay in between. There are 16 residues in the CDR3. CDR3 in DNA: TGTGCCAGCAGCTTAGAGGCACGGGTCTCCAGCTATGGCTACACCTTC. Its protein is CASSLEARVSSYGYTF.

This clone was observed many times. V and J are TRBV4-3 and TRBJ2-5; 9 bases line up with TRBD2. V lost 1 base to trimming and J lost 6 bases; unmatched junction nucleotides: 12. CDR1 and CDR2 from the germline V gene are LGHNA and YSLEER. This CDR3 region has 17 residues. CDR3 nucleotide sequence: TGCGCCAGCAGCCAAGCGACTAGCGGAAAGAATCTAAAGACCCAGTACTTC. Translating it yields CASSQATSGKNLKTQYF.

In its sample, this clone was seen many times. This sequence joins TRBV7-2 and TRBJ1-1, with 9 positions matching TRBD1. The CDR3 length is 17 residues. The V segment lost 5 bases and the J segment 6 bases; nucleotides outside the gene matches: 16. Germline V CDR1 and CDR2: SGHTA, FQGNSA. The DNA for the CDR3 is TGTGCCAGCAGCATCATATTAACAGGGGGCGGAGGCGCTGAAGCTTTCTTT. As protein: CASSIILTGGGGAEAFF.

This clone was observed at least ten times. V and J are TRBV2 and TRBJ2-3; 10 bases line up with TRBD1. Germline-derived CDR1 and CDR2 are SNHLY and FYNNEI. The CDR3 is 14 residues long. The trim removed 7 bases at V and 4 bases at J, leaving 5 bases unmatched. CDR3: CASKLGQGADTQYF. The CDR3 coding sequence is TGTGCCAGCAAGCTAGGACAGGGGGCAGATACGCAGTATTTT.

This clone showed up many times. The CDR3 spells CASSQGTGSMVNSPLHF. The CDR3 nucleotides read TGTGCCAGCAGCCAAGGGACAGGGAGTATGGTTAATTCACCCCTCCACTTT. The rearrangement joins TRBV7-9 to TRBJ1-6; 9 bases are shared with TRBD1. Germline-derived CDR1 and CDR2 are SEHNR and FQNEAQ (reference sequence). The CDR3 is 17 residues long. Losses at the gene ends were 5 bases for V and 6 bases for J; bases not matched to a gene: 11.

This clone was seen repeatedly, ten times or more. The chain combines TRBV6-5 with TRBJ2-2; the D is unclear. The germline V gene has CDR1 MNHEY and CDR2 SVGAGI. V was cut by 6 bases and J by 7 bases, with 9 bases left in between. The CDR3 loop spans 12 amino acids. The CDR3 DNA reads TGTGCCAGCAGACGACTTAACGGGGAGCTGTTTTTT. This codes for CASRRLNGELFF.

This clone was recorded at least ten times. The CDR3 DNA follows: TGTGCCAGCTCACCCAGGGGTTCAGGAGGCGGCTACACCTTC. It translates to CASSPRGSGGGYTF. The gene calls are TRBV18 and TRBJ1-2, with D possibly matching TRBD1 (6 bases). With 3 bases removed from V and 8 bases from J, the gap between germline ends came to 16 bases. The CDR3 has 14 amino acids. Germline values: CDR1 KGHSH, CDR2 LQKENI.

This clone appeared many times. This chain joins TRBV15 and TRBJ1-4, with 11 bases lining up with TRBD1. CDR1 is LNHNV and CDR2 is YYDKDF in the germline V gene (reference sequence). This CDR3 comprises 15 residues. The ends lost 5 bases at V and 3 bases at J; junction bases unmatched: 2. The CDR3 DNA sequence: TGTGCCACCAGCGGACAGGGGGCCCCTAATGAAAAACTGTTTTTT. This encodes CATSGQGAPNEKLFF.

This clone was recorded at least ten times. This sequence joins TRBV28 and TRBJ1-2; 8 bases are a match to TRBD1. Trimming removed 5 bases from V and 4 bases from J; junction bases left unmatched: 9. The CDR3 is 15 amino acids. Germline values: CDR1 MDHEN, CDR2 SYDVKM. DNA for the CDR3: TGTGCCAGCAGTGTTAAGTCAGGGGGCAGCTATGGCTACACCTTC. Translating it yields CASSVKSGGSYGYTF.

This chain uses TRBV30 with TRBJ2-3, with D possibly called TRBD1 or TRBD2 (7 bases each). The V and J ends lost 4 bases and 9 bases respectively, with 20 bases between them. This CDR3 spans 14 amino acids. From germline, CDR1 is GTSNPN and CDR2 SVGIG (reference sequence). CDR3 region: CAWKQGGVRGTQYF. DNA for the CDR3: TGTGCCTGGAAACAGGGAGGGGTCAGGGGGACGCAGTATTTT.

This clone turned up a few times. The V gene is TRBV4-1, the J gene TRBJ1-1; D perhaps matches TRBD1 (5 bases). Per germline, CDR1 MGHRA and CDR2 YSYEKL. The CDR3 runs to 15 residues. V shed 0 bases and J shed 10 bases, with 18 bases lying between them. The CDR3 spells CASSQDGGKRIRAFF. DNA for the CDR3: TGCGCCAGCAGCCAAGATGGGGGGAAGCGGATAAGAGCTTTCTTT.

This clone has only a few counts. V usage is TRBV9 and J usage is TRBJ2-7, with 7 bases fitting TRBD1. The germline V gene has CDR1 SGDLS and CDR2 YYNGEE. CDR3 length equals 15 residues. V gave up 0 bases and J gave up 2 bases; unmatched junction bases: 5. In nucleotides, the CDR3 is TGTGCCAGCAGCGTAGCTGAAGGGGGCACCTACGAGCAGTACTTC. Translated: CASSVAEGGTYEQYF.

This clone showed up just a few times. The chain recombines TRBV28 with TRBJ1-1; 7 bases are a match to TRBD1. This CDR3 contains 14 residues. CDR1 and CDR2 from the germline V gene are MDHEN and SYDVKM. V shed 3 bases and J 7 bases; nucleotides not matched to a gene: 8. CDR3 DNA sequence: TGTGCCAGCAGTTTCATAGGGGGCGAGGGTGAAGCTTTCTTT. Protein: CASSFIGGEGEAFF.

This clone was recorded many times. V usage is TRBV7-9 and J usage is TRBJ1-1; the D gene is possibly TRBD1 (5 bases). Germline V gives CDR1 SEHNR, CDR2 FQNEAQ (reference sequence). The CDR3 is 14 amino acids. V was clipped by 4 bases and J by 3 bases, with 12 bases between them. The chain's CDR3 is CASSSDRDYTEAFF. In DNA form, the CDR3 reads TGTGCCAGCAGCTCTGACAGAGATTACACTGAAGCTTTCTTT.

In this sample, this clone turned up many times. This chain joins TRBV12-3 or TRBV12-4 and TRBJ2-6; D unclear. V was clipped by 4 bases and J by 4 bases, with 5 bases between them. The CDR3 loop spans 13 amino acids. CDR3 region: CASSSSGANVLTF. CDR3 sequence (DNA): TGTGCCAGCAGTTCATCCGGGGCCAACGTCCTGACTTTC.

This clone came up many times. The chain joins TRBV4-3 to TRBJ1-3; unclear D gene. In germline, CDR1 is LGHNA, CDR2 YSLEER. This CDR3 spans 17 amino acids. Trimming pared 0 bases from V and 0 bases from J, leaving 12 bases between. The CDR3 sequence is CASSQDLAGGSGNTIYF. The CDR3 region has the DNA TGCGCCAGCAGCCAAGATTTGGCGGGTGGCTCTGGAAACACCATATATTTT.

This clone was seen at least ten times. The rearrangement links TRBV10-3 to TRBJ1-5, with a tentative D call TRBD1 (5 bases). Trimming shortened V by 7 bases and J by 6 bases, and 16 bases separated the two germline ends. Germline V gene data show CDR1 as ENHRY and CDR2 as SYGVKD. This CDR3 has 14 residues. This chain's CDR3 is CAITDKGGLQPQHF. CDR3 nucleotides: TGTGCCATCACGGACAAAGGAGGGCTTCAGCCCCAGCATTTT.